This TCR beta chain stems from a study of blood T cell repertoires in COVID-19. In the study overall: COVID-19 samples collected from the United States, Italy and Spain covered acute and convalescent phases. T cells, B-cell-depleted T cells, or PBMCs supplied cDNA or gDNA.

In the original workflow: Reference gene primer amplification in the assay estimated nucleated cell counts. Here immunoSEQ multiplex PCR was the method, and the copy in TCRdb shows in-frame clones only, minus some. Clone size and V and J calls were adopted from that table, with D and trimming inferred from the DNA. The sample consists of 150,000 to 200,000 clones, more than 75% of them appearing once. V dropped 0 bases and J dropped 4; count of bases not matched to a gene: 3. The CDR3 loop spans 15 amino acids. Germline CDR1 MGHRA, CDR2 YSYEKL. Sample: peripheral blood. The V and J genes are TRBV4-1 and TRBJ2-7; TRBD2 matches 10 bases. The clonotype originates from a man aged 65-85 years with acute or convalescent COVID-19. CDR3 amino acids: CASSQERTSGYEQYF. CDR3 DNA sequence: TGCGCCAGCAGCCAAGAGCGGACTAGCGGTTACGAGCAGTACTTC.